The subject of this entry is one T cell receptor beta chain. The antigen is not known. This record comes from a study of T cells in tumors after PD-1 blockade. The wider study: Prior checkpoint blockade, systemic immunosuppressant use, or anti-cancer therapy within 4 weeks excluded patients. Patients received pembrolizumab 200 mg every 3 weeks or cemiplimab 350 mg every 2 weeks.

Study findings and constraints: Some novel exhausted tumor clones appeared in pre-treatment blood, suggesting peripheral recruitment.

The protocol was immunoSEQ multiplex PCR, while the TCRdb copy is restricted to in-frame clones and leaves out a portion. The table shows around 60,000 clones, with around 77% occurring only once. The V and J ends lost 1 base and 3 bases, in that order; junction bases with no gene match: 9. This CDR3 contains 17 residues. Germline CDR1 reads MGHRA; CDR2 reads YSYEKL. This chain connects TRBV4-1 to TRBJ1-3; 7 bases are shared with TRBD1. This specimen was PBMCs, taken before anti-PD-1 treatment. The TCR originated in a human donor with basal cell carcinoma. The CDR3 sequence is CASSQGGTAIVGNTIYF. CDR3 coding DNA: TGCGCCAGCAGCCAAGGGGGGACAGCGATTGTTGGAAACACCATATATTTT.